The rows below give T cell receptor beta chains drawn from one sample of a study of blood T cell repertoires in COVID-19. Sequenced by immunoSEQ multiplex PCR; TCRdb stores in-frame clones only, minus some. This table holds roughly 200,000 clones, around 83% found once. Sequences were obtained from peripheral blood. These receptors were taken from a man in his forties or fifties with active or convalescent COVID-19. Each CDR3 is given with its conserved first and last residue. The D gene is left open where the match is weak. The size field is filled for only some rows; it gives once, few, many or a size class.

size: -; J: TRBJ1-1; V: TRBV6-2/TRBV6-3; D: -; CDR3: CASSYPWRDTEAFF; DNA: TGTGCCAGCAGTTACCCTTGGCGGGACACTGAAGCTTTCTTT
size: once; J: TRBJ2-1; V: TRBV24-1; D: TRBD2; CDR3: CATRSGGSQQFF; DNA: TGTGCCACCCGTAGCGGGGGGTCACAGCAGTTCTTC
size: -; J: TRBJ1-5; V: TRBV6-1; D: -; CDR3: CASSEALPGLHNQPQHF; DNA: TGTGCCAGCAGTGAAGCGCTTCCGGGACTCCACAATCAGCCCCAGCATTTT
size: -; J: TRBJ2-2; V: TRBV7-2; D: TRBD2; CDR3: CASSSTSGGSNTGELFF; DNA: TGTGCCAGCAGCTCTACTAGCGGGGGTTCGAACACCGGGGAGCTGTTTTTT
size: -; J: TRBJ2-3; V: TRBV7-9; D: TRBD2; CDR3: CASRRGLAGAYTQYF; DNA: TGTGCCAGCAGGCGGGGGCTAGCGGGAGCATATACGCAGTATTTT
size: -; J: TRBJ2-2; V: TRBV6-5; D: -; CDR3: CASSYRQVNTGELFF; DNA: TGTGCCAGCAGTTACCGACAGGTCAACACCGGGGAGCTGTTTTTT
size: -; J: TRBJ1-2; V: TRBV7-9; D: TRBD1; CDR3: CASSDGQGSYGYTF; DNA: TGTGCCAGCAGCGACGGACAGGGGAGCTATGGCTACACCTTC
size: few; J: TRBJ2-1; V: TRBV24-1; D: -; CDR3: CATSERLNNEQFF; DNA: TGTGCCACCAGTGAACGACTTAACAATGAGCAGTTCTTC
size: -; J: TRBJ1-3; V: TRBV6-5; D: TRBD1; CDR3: CASRSAGTGGNTIYF; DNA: TGTGCCAGCAGGTCTGCCGGGACAGGTGGAAACACCATATATTTT
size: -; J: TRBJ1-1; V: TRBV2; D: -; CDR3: CASSLGQMNTEAFF; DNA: TGTGCCAGCAGTCTAGGACAGATGAACACTGAAGCTTTCTTT
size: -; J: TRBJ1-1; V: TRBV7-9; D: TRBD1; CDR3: CASSHTIRTGLIHTEAFF; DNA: TGTGCCAGCAGCCACACCATTCGGACAGGGTTGATACACACTGAAGCTTTCTTT
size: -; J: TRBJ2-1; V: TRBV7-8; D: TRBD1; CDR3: CASRPLPGTGTYNEQFF; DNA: TGTGCCAGCAGGCCACTTCCCGGGACAGGGACCTACAATGAGCAGTTCTTC
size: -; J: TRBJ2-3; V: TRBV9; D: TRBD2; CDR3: CASSAGLAGTRADTQYF; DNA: TGTGCCAGCAGCGCGGGACTAGCGGGAACTCGCGCAGATACGCAGTATTTT
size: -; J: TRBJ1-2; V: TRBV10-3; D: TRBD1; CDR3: CATGGYGYTF; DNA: TGTGCCACAGGGGGCTATGGCTACACCTTC
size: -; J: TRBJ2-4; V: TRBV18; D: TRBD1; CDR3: CASSSPIQGAGAKNIQYF; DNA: TGTGCCAGCTCCTCGCCCATTCAGGGGGCTGGCGCCAAAAACATTCAGTACTTC
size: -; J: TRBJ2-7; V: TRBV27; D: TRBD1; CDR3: CASGRDREREQYF; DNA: TGTGCCAGCGGAAGGGACAGGGAGCGCGAGCAGTACTTC
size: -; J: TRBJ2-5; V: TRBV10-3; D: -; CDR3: CAIRGPDAGQETQYF; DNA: TGTGCCATCAGGGGGCCCGATGCAGGCCAAGAGACCCAGTACTTC
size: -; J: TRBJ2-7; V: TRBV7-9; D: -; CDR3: CASSLVPDRSYEQYF; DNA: TGTGCCAGCAGCTTAGTACCCGATCGGTCCTACGAGCAGTACTTC
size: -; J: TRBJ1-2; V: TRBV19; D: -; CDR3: CASTIRGSIYGYTF; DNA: TGTGCCAGTACCATTCGGGGTAGTATCTATGGCTACACCTTC
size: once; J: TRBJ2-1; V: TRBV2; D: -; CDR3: CASSGSGAVEQFF; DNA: TGTGCCAGCAGTGGTTCAGGGGCCGTAGAGCAGTTCTTC
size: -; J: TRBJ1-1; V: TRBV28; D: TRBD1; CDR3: CASSSPGGNTEAFF; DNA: TGTGCCAGCAGTTCCCCAGGGGGGAACACTGAAGCTTTCTTT
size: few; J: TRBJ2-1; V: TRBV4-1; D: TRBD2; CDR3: CASSRSPSGVTYNEQFF; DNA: TGCGCCAGCAGCCGATCACCTAGCGGGGTAACCTACAATGAGCAGTTCTTC
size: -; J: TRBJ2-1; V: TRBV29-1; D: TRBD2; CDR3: CSVEPGGSGNEQFF; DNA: TGCAGCGTTGAGCCGGGCGGGAGTGGAAATGAGCAGTTCTTC
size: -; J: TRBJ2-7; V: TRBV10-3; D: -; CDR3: CAIGDNPYEQYF; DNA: TGTGCCATAGGGGACAACCCCTACGAGCAGTACTTC
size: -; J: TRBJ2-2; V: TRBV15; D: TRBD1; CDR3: CATSWTGTNTGELFF; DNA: TGTGCCACCAGTTGGACAGGGACTAACACCGGGGAGCTGTTTTTT
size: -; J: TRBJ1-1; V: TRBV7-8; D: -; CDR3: CASHLGLRGTEAFF; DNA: TGTGCCAGCCACTTGGGGCTGCGGGGCACTGAAGCTTTCTTT
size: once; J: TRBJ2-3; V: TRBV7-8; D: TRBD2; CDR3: CASSLMTSGKLVEGTDTQYF; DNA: TGTGCCAGCAGCCTAATGACTAGCGGGAAGCTAGTCGAAGGCACAGATACGCAGTATTTT
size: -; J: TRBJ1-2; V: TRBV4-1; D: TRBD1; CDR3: CASSQWTGDYGYTF; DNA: TGCGCCAGCAGCCAATGGACAGGAGACTATGGCTACACCTTC
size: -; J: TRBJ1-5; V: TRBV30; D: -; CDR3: CAWRGQEGQPQHF; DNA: TGTGCCTGGAGGGGGCAGGAGGGTCAGCCCCAGCATTTT
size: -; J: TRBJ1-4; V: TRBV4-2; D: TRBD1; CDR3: CASSQDPFAGTGNEKLFF; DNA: TGTGCCAGCAGCCAAGACCCCTTTGCCGGGACAGGGAACGAAAAACTGTTTTTT
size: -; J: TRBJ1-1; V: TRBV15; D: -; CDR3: CATSLRGQNTEAFF; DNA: TGTGCCACCAGCCTTCGAGGCCAGAACACTGAAGCTTTCTTT
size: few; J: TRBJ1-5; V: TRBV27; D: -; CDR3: CASSFRGPNQPQHF; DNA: TGTGCCAGCAGTTTTCGAGGGCCTAATCAGCCCCAGCATTTT
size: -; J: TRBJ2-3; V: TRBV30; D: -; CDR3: CAWTRGWADTQYF; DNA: TGTGCCTGGACTCGGGGGTGGGCAGATACGCAGTATTTT
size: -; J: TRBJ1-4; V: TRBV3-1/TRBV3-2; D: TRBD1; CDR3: CASSPTGSNEKLFF; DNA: TGTGCCAGCAGCCCGACAGGGTCTAATGAAAAACTGTTTTTT
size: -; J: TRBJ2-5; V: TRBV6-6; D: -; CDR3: CASSYTEQETQYF; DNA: TGTGCCAGCAGTTACACAGAACAAGAGACCCAGTACTTC
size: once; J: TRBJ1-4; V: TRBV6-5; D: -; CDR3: CASSRGGTTNEKLFF; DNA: TGTGCCAGCAGCAGAGGGGGTACAACTAATGAAAAACTGTTTTTT
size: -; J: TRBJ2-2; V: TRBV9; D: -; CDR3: CASSKRQDANTGELFF; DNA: TGTGCCAGCAGCAAAAGACAGGACGCGAACACCGGGGAGCTGTTTTTT
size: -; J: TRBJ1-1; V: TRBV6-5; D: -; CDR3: CASSSDSRNTEAFF; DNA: TGTGCCAGCAGTTCAGACAGCCGAAACACTGAAGCTTTCTTT
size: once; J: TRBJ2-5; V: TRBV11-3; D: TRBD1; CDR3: CASSFGQGIETQYF; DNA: TGTGCCAGCAGTTTTGGACAGGGGATAGAGACCCAGTACTTC
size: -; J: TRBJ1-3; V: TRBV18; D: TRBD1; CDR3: CASSPPGTGGLSGNTIYF; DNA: TGTGCCAGCTCACCACCCGGGACAGGGGGATTGTCTGGAAACACCATATATTTT
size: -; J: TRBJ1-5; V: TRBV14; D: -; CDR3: CASSQHHTTPQHF; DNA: TGTGCCAGCAGCCAACATCATACGACACCCCAGCATTTT
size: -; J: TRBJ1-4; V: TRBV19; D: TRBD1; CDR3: CASSSGQAINEKLFF; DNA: TGTGCCAGTAGTTCTGGACAGGCCATCAATGAAAAACTGTTTTTT
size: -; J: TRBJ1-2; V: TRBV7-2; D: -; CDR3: CASSPGAYGYTF; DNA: TGTGCCAGCAGCCCGGGAGCCTATGGCTACACCTTC
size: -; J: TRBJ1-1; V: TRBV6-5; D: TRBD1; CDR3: CASKAGGTGGTEAFF; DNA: TGTGCCAGCAAAGCTGGGGGTACAGGGGGCACTGAAGCTTTCTTT
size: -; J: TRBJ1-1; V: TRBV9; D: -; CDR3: CASSPSGVKAFF; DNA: TGTGCCAGCAGCCCCTCAGGCGTAAAAGCTTTCTTT
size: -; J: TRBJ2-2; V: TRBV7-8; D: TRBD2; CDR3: CASSRRLATNTGELFF; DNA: TGTGCCAGCAGCCGGCGACTAGCGACGAACACCGGGGAGCTGTTTTTT
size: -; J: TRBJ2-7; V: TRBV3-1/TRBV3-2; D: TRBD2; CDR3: CASSQGVAGGEQYF; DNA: TGTGCCAGCAGCCAAGGGGTAGCGGGAGGCGAGCAGTACTTC
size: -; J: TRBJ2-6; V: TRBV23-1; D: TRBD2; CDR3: CASSQSRPGEGISGANVLTF; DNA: TGCGCCAGCAGTCAATCGAGGCCTGGGGAGGGCATCTCTGGGGCCAACGTCCTGACTTTC
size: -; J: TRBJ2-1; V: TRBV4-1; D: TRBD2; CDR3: CASSAAAGAYNEQFF; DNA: TGCGCCAGCAGCGCCGCCGCGGGAGCCTACAATGAGCAGTTCTTC
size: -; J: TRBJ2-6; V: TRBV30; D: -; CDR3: CAWSRRAGANVLTF; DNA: TGTGCCTGGAGTAGGAGGGCTGGGGCCAACGTCCTGACTTTC
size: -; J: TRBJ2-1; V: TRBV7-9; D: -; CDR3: CASSFGLYNEQFF; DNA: TGTGCCAGCAGCTTCGGACTATACAATGAGCAGTTCTTC
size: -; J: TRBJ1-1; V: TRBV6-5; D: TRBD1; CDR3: CASSSQGQGAGEAFF; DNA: TGTGCCAGCAGTTCCCAAGGACAGGGAGCAGGCGAAGCTTTCTTT
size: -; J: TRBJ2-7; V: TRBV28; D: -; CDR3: CASSRDIPNYEQYF; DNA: TGTGCCAGCAGTAGAGATATACCTAATTACGAGCAGTACTTC
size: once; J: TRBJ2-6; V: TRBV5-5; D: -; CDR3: CASSLGQVDLSGANVLTF; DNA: TGTGCCAGCAGCTTGGGTCAGGTTGACCTCTCTGGGGCCAACGTCCTGACTTTC